The sequence of this TCR beta chain was determined in a study of CD8 T cells in Susac syndrome. Overall study: About 6 sequenced Susac syndrome patients had clinically active disease, while under ten were in remission.

The V and J ends lost 1 base and 2 bases respectively, with 22 bases between them. The germline V gene has CDR1 KGHDR and CDR2 SFDVKD. The CDR3 is 19 amino acids. cDNA came from about 0.46 to 1 ug RNA primed by random hexamers. TCRdb redid the calling of the immunoSEQ multiplex PCR reads with MiXCR, one entry per CDR3 protein. This sample has 150,000 to 200,000 distinct CDR3 sequences, with more than 85% found just once. TCR beta sequencing was performed on blood CD8+ and CD4+ T cells. Diagnostic criteria defined recently for definite or probable disease were met by the Susac syndrome patients. TEMRA cells were FACS-enriched and CD8+ and CD4+ T cells negatively isolated.

The sequence came from a human donor with Susac syndrome. Sequenced input: CD4+ T cells from PBMCs. The chain has TRBV24-1 and TRBJ2-5; D is possibly TRBD2 (6 bases). This chain's CDR3 is CATSDFFHANGGGQETQYF. The CDR3 DNA reads TGTGCCACCAGTGATTTTTTTCATGCGAACGGGGGTGGGCAAGAGACCCAGTACTTC.